One and the same sample provided the 26 T cell receptor beta chains below, sequenced in a study of blood T cell repertoires in COVID-19 (dated by TCRdb to about 2020). The library was generated by the immunoSEQ multiplex PCR assay. TCRdb provides this immuneACCESS table in a form limited to in-frame rearrangements. Some clones are lacking; in checked studies, under half of them reflect an unresolved V gene, and why the rest are absent is not known. This sample holds fewer than 100,000 clones; approximately 90% were observed only once. The ten largest clones capture 4% to 5.5% of the sample. Sequenced material: peripheral blood. All receptors derive from a man aged 70-80 years with acute or convalescent COVID-19.

The chain is built from TRBV10-1 and TRBJ2-7; 10 bases are a match to TRBD2. After removal of 0 bases from V and 4 bases from J, the junction contained 0 bases not matched to a gene. The germline V gene encodes CDR1 WNHNN and CDR2 SYGVQD (reference sequence). The CDR3 is made up of 14 amino acids. The chain's CDR3 is CASSESSGGYEQYF. The CDR3 DNA is TGCGCCAGCAGTGAGTCTAGCGGGGGGTACGAGCAGTACTTC.

The CDR3 sequence: CASNRQQGLDYGYTF. CDR3 nucleotides: TGTGCCAGCAACCGACAACAGGGATTGGACTATGGCTACACCTTC. The V call is TRBV3-1 (or the pseudogene TRBV3-2), the J call TRBJ1-2, with D tentatively TRBD1 (6 bases). CDR3 length: 15 residues. Germline V gene lookup returns CDR1 LGHDT and CDR2 YNNKEL (reference sequence). Trimming shortened V by 7 bases and J by 3 bases, and 18 bases separated the two germline ends.

The V and J genes are TRBV6-5 and TRBJ1-1, with a weak D call TRBD1 (6 bases). Trimming cost V 6 bases and J 4 bases, with 15 bases left between them. Germline V CDR1 and CDR2: MNHEY, SVGAGI. The CDR3 has 14 residues. Here the CDR3 reads CASRQGSVGTEAFF. CDR3 in DNA: TGTGCCAGCAGACAGGGTTCTGTGGGCACTGAAGCTTTCTTT.

The chain couples TRBV5-6 to TRBJ1-2; 8 bases align to TRBD1. This CDR3 spans 16 amino acids. V lost 2 bases, J lost 4 bases, and 10 bases stayed unmatched. Germline loops: CDR1 SGHDT, CDR2 YYEEEE. The CDR3 is CASSLGQGSLVYGYTF. DNA of the CDR3: TGTGCCAGCAGCTTAGGACAGGGTTCCCTCGTCTATGGCTACACCTTC.

J is TRBJ1-6 and V is TRBV27; 10 bases agree with TRBD1. The ends lost 0 bases at V and 0 bases at J; junction bases unmatched: 5. Germline lookup yields CDR1 MNHEY and CDR2 SMNVEV (reference sequence). The CDR3 length is 19 residues. Written as DNA, the CDR3 is TGTGCCAGCAGTTTATCGGGACAGGGGATACGCTCCTATAATTCACCCCTCCACTTT. Amino acid sequence: CASSLSGQGIRSYNSPLHF.

This chain connects TRBV28 to TRBJ1-2; D is perhaps TRBD1 (5 bases). Trimming took 3 bases from V and 1 from J, leaving 9 bases between them. Germline V gene data show CDR1 as MDHEN and CDR2 as SYDVKM. This CDR3 is built from 14 residues. CDR3 sequence (DNA): TGTGCCAGCAGTTTGATACAGGTTAACTATGGCTACACCTTC. This sequence encodes CASSLIQVNYGYTF.

V and J are TRBV6-5 and TRBJ2-1, with 8 bases fitting TRBD2. V dropped 4 bases and J dropped 0; count of bases not matched to a gene: 5. This CDR3 spans 16 amino acids. The germline V gene has CDR1 MNHEY and CDR2 SVGAGI. CDR3 protein: CASSWLAGSSYNEQFF. The DNA for the CDR3 is TGTGCCAGCAGTTGGTTAGCGGGAAGCTCCTACAATGAGCAGTTCTTC.

J is TRBJ2-5 and V is TRBV11-2; 10 nucleotides align to TRBD2. This CDR3 spans 14 amino acids. CDR1 is SGHAT, CDR2 FQNNGV, per germline. The junction had 5 bases not matched to a gene; V was cut back by 5 bases and J by 5 bases. The CDR3 DNA sequence: TGTGCCAGCAGCGCGCCGGGACTAGCGGAGACCCAGTACTTC. Encoded protein: CASSAPGLAETQYF.

This chain uses TRBV28 with TRBJ2-7; 9 bases line up with TRBD1. The CDR3 runs to 15 residues. CDR1 MDHEN and CDR2 SYDVKM come from the germline V gene. V was clipped by 6 bases and J by 6 bases; unmatched bases: 12. The CDR3: CASRAPGTGSFEQYV. CDR3 DNA: TGTGCCAGCAGGGCTCCCGGGACAGGGTCGTTCGAGCAGTACGTC.

V gene TRBV28 combines with J gene TRBJ2-3; 14 bases map to TRBD2. The CDR3 has 16 residues. Germline V gene data show CDR1 as MDHEN and CDR2 as SYDVKM. V shed 5 bases, J shed 8 bases, and the junction held 9 bases outside the gene matches. The CDR3: CASSTRLAGGQGTQYF. As DNA, the CDR3 is TGTGCCAGCAGTACAAGACTAGCGGGGGGGCAGGGTACGCAGTATTTT.

Here the CDR3 DNA reads TGTGCCAGCAGCCCCGACCCAGGGGATAATTCACCCCTCCACTTT. Translated, it gives CASSPDPGDNSPLHF. J is TRBJ1-6 and V is TRBV4-2; tentatively, D is TRBD1 (6 bases). The CDR3 is 15 amino acids. CDR1 and CDR2 (germline): LGHNA, YNFKEQ. V was pared by 4 bases and J by 5 bases, with 12 bases between.

The V gene is TRBV6-5, the J gene TRBJ2-4; a weak D match, TRBD1 (6 bases). Trimming took 3 bases from V and 1 from J, leaving 10 bases between them. The CDR3 has 15 residues. The germline V gene encodes CDR1 MNHEY and CDR2 SVGAGI. CDR3 residues: CASSYYQGAKNIQYF. The CDR3 DNA follows: TGTGCCAGCAGTTATTACCAGGGGGCCAAAAACATTCAGTACTTC.

V usage is TRBV2 and J usage is TRBJ1-5; 8 nucleotides line up with TRBD1. Germline V gene lookup returns CDR1 SNHLY and CDR2 FYNNEI. V trimming: 8 bases; J trimming: 5 bases; junction bases outside the gene matches: 11. This CDR3 comprises 15 residues. The CDR3 is CASGPTGEADQPQHF. CDR3 coding DNA: TGTGCCAGCGGACCGACAGGGGAAGCGGATCAGCCCCAGCATTTT.

The chain employs TRBV5-1 and TRBJ1-5; 8 bases fit TRBD1. Per the germline V gene, CDR1 is SGHRS and CDR2 is YFSETQ. The CDR3 is made up of 16 amino acids. After removal of 0 bases from V and 7 bases from J, the junction contained 9 bases not matched to a gene. CDR3 amino acids: CASSLGGTGSLQPQHF. In nucleotides, the CDR3 is TGCGCCAGCAGCTTGGGGGGGACAGGCAGCCTGCAGCCCCAGCATTTT. Full variable domain (missing parts from reference TRBV5-1 and TRBJ1-5): KAGVTQTPRYLIKTRGQQVTLSCSPISGHRSVSWYQQTPGQGLQFLFEYFSETQRNKGNFPGRFSGRQFSNSRSEMNVSTLELGDSALYLCASSLGGTGSLQPQHFGDGTRLSIL.

V gene TRBV27 combines with J gene TRBJ1-6; 8 positions match TRBD1. CDR1 is MNHEY and CDR2 is SMNVEV in the germline V gene (reference sequence). The trim removed 6 bases at V and 7 bases at J, leaving 5 bases unmatched. This CDR3 is built from 14 residues. CDR3 in amino acids: CASRRQGANSPLHF. For the CDR3, the DNA is TGTGCCAGCAGAAGGCAGGGGGCGAATTCACCCCTCCACTTT.

V usage is TRBV3-1 (or the pseudogene TRBV3-2) and J usage is TRBJ2-3; D is unresolved. This CDR3 spans 13 amino acids. Per germline, CDR1 LGHDT and CDR2 YNNKEL (reference sequence). V was pared by 3 bases and J by 0 bases, with 4 bases between. This CDR3 reads CASSHASTDTQYF. In nucleotides, the CDR3 is TGTGCCAGCAGCCACGCGAGCACAGATACGCAGTATTTT.

This clone was recorded only once. The chain is built from TRBV4-2 and TRBJ2-2, with TRBD2 matching 14 bases. Germline V gene lookup returns CDR1 LGHNA and CDR2 YNFKEQ. V lost 1 base and J lost 7; bases outside the gene matches: 11. The CDR3 contains 19 residues. The CDR3 loop reads CASSQGRTSGGKGSGELFF. The DNA for the CDR3 is TGTGCCAGCAGCCAAGGGAGGACTAGCGGGGGGAAGGGGAGCGGGGAGCTGTTTTTT.

The chain uses TRBV2 and TRBJ2-1, with a tentative D call TRBD1 (6 bases). Trimming took 7 bases from V and 10 from J, leaving 17 bases between them. The V gene's germline CDR1 is SNHLY and CDR2 FYNNEI. CDR3 size: 13 residues. This CDR3 is CASTGTREGEQFF. The CDR3 region has the DNA TGTGCCAGCACCGGGACACGCGAGGGCGAGCAGTTCTTC.

V is TRBV5-1 and J is TRBJ1-5; the match to TRBD1 covers 7 bases. The CDR3 extends over 18 amino acids. Germline lookup yields CDR1 SGHRS and CDR2 YFSETQ. The junction had 16 bases not matched to a gene; V was cut back by 4 bases and J by 3 bases. The CDR3 DNA reads as TGCGCCAGCAGCACCTCACAGGGGACGCCGCGGGACAATCAGCCCCAGCATTTT. Translation: CASSTSQGTPRDNQPQHF. Complete variable domain (other parts from reference TRBV5-1 and TRBJ1-5): KAGVTQTPRYLIKTRGQQVTLSCSPISGHRSVSWYQQTPGQGLQFLFEYFSETQRNKGNFPGRFSGRQFSNSRSEMNVSTLELGDSALYLCASSTSQGTPRDNQPQHFGDGTRLSIL.

This chain links TRBV7-3 with TRBJ1-1; D might be TRBD1 (6 bases). The length of the CDR3 is 16 residues. Germline V gene sequence: CDR1 SGHTA, CDR2 FQGTGA. Trimming pared 0 bases from V and 8 bases from J, leaving 19 bases between. CDR3 protein: CASSLTGVGGSREAFF. The CDR3 nucleotides read TGTGCCAGCAGCTTAACGGGGGTAGGGGGTTCCCGCGAAGCTTTCTTT.

The chain couples TRBV29-1 to TRBJ1-4, with D possibly matching TRBD1 (6 bases). Germline V gene sequence: CDR1 SQVTM, CDR2 ANQGSEA. The CDR3 consists of 13 residues. V was shortened by 2 bases and J by 5 bases, with 9 bases between the two germline ends. CDR3 loop: CSVETGRNEKLFF. The CDR3 DNA sequence: TGCAGCGTTGAAACAGGGCGGAATGAAAAACTGTTTTTT.

The table lists this clone with a count of one. The chain carries TRBV10-3 and TRBJ1-4; D ambiguous. The CDR3 runs 14 residues. From germline, CDR1 is ENHRY and CDR2 SYGVKD. The ends were cut back, 11 bases at V and 8 bases at J, with 21 bases in the middle. CDR3 DNA sequence: TGTGCCGCAGGCCCGGGAAGTCTTAAGGAAAAACTGTTTTTT. Protein product: CAAGPGSLKEKLFF.

The chain has TRBV7-4 and TRBJ1-6; tentative D call: TRBD1 (6 bases). CDR1 and CDR2 (germline): SGHVT, SQSDAQ. The V end lost 7 bases, the J end lost 3 bases, and 16 bases lay between the germline ends. This CDR3 is 16 amino acids long. This CDR3 reads CASIPSQGLYNSPLHF. The CDR3 bases are TGTGCCAGCATCCCTTCCCAGGGGCTCTATAATTCACCCCTCCACTTT.

This sequence joins TRBV4-2 and TRBJ1-4, with TRBD1 matching 12 bases. Germline CDR1 LGHNA, CDR2 YNFKEQ. With V trimmed by 1 base and J by 7 bases, 4 bases remained unmatched. The CDR3 loop spans 16 amino acids. CDR3 nucleotides: TGTGCCAGCAGCCAAGGGGACAGGGGGCGGGGTGAAAAACTGTTTTTT. It specifies CASSQGDRGRGEKLFF.

This chain uses TRBV5-1 with TRBJ2-7; D perhaps matches TRBD2 (5 bases). CDR1 and CDR2 from the germline V gene are SGHRS and YFSETQ. Trimming cost V 0 bases and J 6 bases, with 16 bases left between them. The CDR3 runs 15 residues. CDR3 bases: TGCGCCAGCAGCTTGGCCTCCGGACTGCCCATCGAGCAGTACTTC. Translating gives CASSLASGLPIEQYF.

J is TRBJ1-1 and V is TRBV20-1; D not certain. CDR1 and CDR2 (germline): DFQATT, SNEGSKA (reference sequence). The V end lost 2 bases, the J end lost 4 bases, and 5 bases lay between the germline ends. The CDR3 has 11 residues. CDR3 in DNA: TGCAGTGCTAGATCTCGCACTGAAGCTTTCTTT. Protein: CSARSRTEAFF.